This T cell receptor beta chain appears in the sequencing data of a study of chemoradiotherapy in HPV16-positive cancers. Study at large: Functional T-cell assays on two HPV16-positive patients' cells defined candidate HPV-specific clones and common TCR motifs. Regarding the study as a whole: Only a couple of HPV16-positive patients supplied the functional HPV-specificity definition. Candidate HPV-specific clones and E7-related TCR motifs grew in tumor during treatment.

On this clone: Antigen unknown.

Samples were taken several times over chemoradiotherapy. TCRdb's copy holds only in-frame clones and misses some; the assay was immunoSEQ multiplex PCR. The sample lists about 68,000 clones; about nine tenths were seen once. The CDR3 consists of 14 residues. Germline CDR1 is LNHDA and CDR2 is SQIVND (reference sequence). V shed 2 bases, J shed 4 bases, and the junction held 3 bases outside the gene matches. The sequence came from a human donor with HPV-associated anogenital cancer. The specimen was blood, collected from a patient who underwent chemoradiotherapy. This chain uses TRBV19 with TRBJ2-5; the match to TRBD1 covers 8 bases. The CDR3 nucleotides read TGTGCCAGTAGTATACAGGGGGCTGGAGAGACCCAGTACTTC. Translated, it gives CASSIQGAGETQYF. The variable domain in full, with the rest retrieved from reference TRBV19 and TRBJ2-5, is DGGITQSPKYLFRKEGQNVTLSCEQNLNHDAMYWYRQDPGQGLRLIYYSQIVNDFQKGDIAEGYSVSREKKESFPLTVTSAQKNPTAFYLCASSIQGAGETQYFGPGTRLLVL.